One sample yielded the 28 T cell receptor beta chains listed below, sequenced in a study of naive CD8 T cells in extremely preterm neonates (dated by TCRdb to the late 2010s). Receptor amplification or capture employed the immunoSEQ multiplex PCR assay. TCRdb holds this immuneACCESS table with in-frame rearrangements only. Some clones are missing; in checked studies, unresolved V genes explain under half, and the rest has no known cause. The sample table records 4,200 or so clones; 95% to 98% of these occur just once. 0.75% of the sample goes to the ten largest clones. The sequenced material came from naive CD8+ T cells from blood. The receptors originated from a human donor in good health.

The chain's CDR3 is CASSLETGELFF. Written as DNA, the CDR3 is TGTGCCAGCAGCCTGGAGACCGGGGAGCTGTTTTTT. The rearrangement joins TRBV7-3 to TRBJ2-2, with no clear D. There are 12 residues in the CDR3. Germline CDR1 and CDR2: SGHTA and FQGTGA. V shed 5 bases and J shed 5 bases, with 6 bases lying between them.

The chain uses TRBV6-5 and TRBJ1-1; D is unclear. This CDR3 comprises 13 residues. V lost 8 bases and J 4 bases, leaving 14 bases between the germline ends. The germline V gene has CDR1 MNHEY and CDR2 SVGAGI. CDR3 DNA: TGTGCCAGCTTTGGCCCGGGTGGCACTGAAGCTTTCTTT. Translated: CASFGPGGTEAFF.

V and J are TRBV7-6 and TRBJ1-1, with D possibly matching TRBD1 (5 bases). Trimming removed 5 bases from V and 1 base from J, with 8 bases in between. This CDR3 region has 13 residues. CDR1 SGHVS and CDR2 FNYEAQ come from the germline V gene. The CDR3 DNA follows: TGTGCCAGCAGCCCAGGACAGAACACTGAAGCTTTCTTT. It translates to CASSPGQNTEAFF.

Written as DNA, the CDR3 is TGTGCCAGCAGCGATACCTCAAGGGGGTCTGGAAACACCATATATTTT. Residues: CASSDTSRGSGNTIYF. V is TRBV2 and J is TRBJ1-3; weak D call: TRBD1 (6 bases). Germline CDR1 SNHLY, CDR2 FYNNEI. CDR3 length: 16 amino acids. Trimming shortened V by 6 bases and J by 1 base, and 16 bases separated the two germline ends.

V and J are TRBV9 and TRBJ2-3, with D possibly being TRBD2 (6 bases). V lost 4 bases and J lost 0, with 12 bases in between. This CDR3 is built from 15 residues. Germline CDR1 is SGDLS and CDR2 is YYNGEE. CDR3 in amino acids: CASSPGGSSTDTQYF. In DNA, the CDR3 is TGTGCCAGCAGCCCCGGGGGATCTAGCACAGATACGCAGTATTTT.

In its sample, this clone was seen once. V and J are TRBV10-2 and TRBJ2-5; 9 nucleotides agree with TRBD2. Trimming removed 4 bases from V and 5 bases from J; junction bases left unmatched: 11. The germline CDR1 and CDR2 sequences are WSHSY and SAAADI. The CDR3 has 16 residues. The CDR3 bases are TGCGCCAGCAGTGGCGATAGCGGGGGCCCAGGGGAGACCCAGTACTTC. Amino acids: CASSGDSGGPGETQYF.

The chain has TRBV4-1 and TRBJ2-3, with 15 nucleotides matching TRBD2. The germline CDR1 and CDR2 sequences are MGHRA and YSYEKL. Trimming took 5 bases from V and 5 from J; bases not matched to a gene: 8. CDR3 length: 17 residues. The CDR3: CASSERTSGGAVDTQYF. The CDR3 region has the DNA TGCGCCAGCAGCGAACGGACTAGCGGGGGGGCCGTAGATACGCAGTATTTT.

V is TRBV4-3 and J is TRBJ1-6; D is ambiguous. The CDR3 extends over 17 amino acids. Trimming stripped 0 bases from V and 3 bases from J, with 12 bases between. Germline values: CDR1 LGHNA, CDR2 YSLEER. The CDR3 DNA follows: TGCGCCAGCAGCCAAGATCGGTCACGGTACTATAATTCACCCCTCCACTTT. Its protein is CASSQDRSRYYNSPLHF.

The V and J genes are TRBV7-6 and TRBJ2-3; 8 bases are a match to TRBD1. The CDR3 loop spans 15 amino acids. Looked up from germline, CDR1 is SGHVS and CDR2 is FNYEAQ. The V gene end was trimmed by 7 bases and the J gene end by 4 bases; junction bases not matched to a gene: 10. CDR3 sequence (DNA): TGTGCCAGCACGGGTTCAGGGGGCGTTTCAGATACGCAGTATTTT. This sequence encodes CASTGSGGVSDTQYF.

The genes are TRBV5-1 and TRBJ2-3, with TRBD2 identical over 10 bases. CDR1 is SGHRS, CDR2 YFSETQ, per germline. This CDR3 has 16 amino acids. Unmatched junction bases numbered 4, after V lost 0 bases and J lost 3 bases. The CDR3 sequence: CASSLESGGATDTQYF. The DNA for the CDR3 is TGCGCCAGCAGCTTGGAGAGCGGGGGGGCTACAGATACGCAGTATTTT.

The V gene is TRBV27, the J gene TRBJ2-2; possible D gene TRBD1, 5 bases. The CDR3 has 14 residues. The V end was cut by 4 bases, the J end by 10 bases, with 16 bases between. CDR1 and CDR2 (germline): MNHEY, SMNVEV (reference sequence). CDR3 sequence (DNA): TGTGCCAGCAGTTCTGACAGTTGGTTACCGGAGCTGTTTTTT. This sequence encodes CASSSDSWLPELFF.

This chain connects TRBV11-2 to TRBJ2-1; 13 bases line up with TRBD2. The V gene's germline CDR1 is SGHAT and CDR2 FQNNGV. The J segment lost 5 bases and the V segment lost 5 bases, leaving 0 bases of the junction unmatched. CDR3 length: 14 amino acids. CDR3 loop: CASSTSGGDNEQFF. The CDR3 region has the DNA TGTGCCAGCAGCACTAGCGGGGGGGACAATGAGCAGTTCTTC. The whole variable domain, remainder taken from reference TRBV11-2 and TRBJ2-1, is EAGVAQSPRYKIIEKRQSVAFWCNPISGHATLYWYQQILGQGPKLLIQFQNNGVVDDSQLPKDRFSAERLKGVDSTLKIQPAKLEDSAVYLCASSTSGGDNEQFFGPGTRLTVL.

This chain uses TRBV5-1 with TRBJ2-3; 12 nucleotides align to TRBD2. Germline trimming cut 1 base from V and 3 bases from J; bases unmatched to any gene: 3. Germline V gives CDR1 SGHRS, CDR2 YFSETQ. The CDR3 sequence is 16 residues long. The CDR3 sequence: CASSLYLAGGTDTQYF. DNA of the CDR3: TGCGCCAGCAGCTTGTATCTAGCGGGGGGGACAGATACGCAGTATTTT.

This clone was counted a single time. The chain combines TRBV4-1 with TRBJ1-6; the D is unclear. The CDR3 totals 17 residues. CDR1 and CDR2 from the germline V gene are MGHRA and YSYEKL. Trimming shortened V by 0 bases and J by 9 bases, and 18 bases separated the two germline ends. DNA for the CDR3: TGCGCCAGCAGCCAAGATCCTGACACGAGCTCTGGTTCACCCCTCCACTTT. Translated: CASSQDPDTSSGSPLHF.

The chain is built from TRBV7-9 and TRBJ1-2; maybe TRBD1 (6 bases). The CDR3 length is 13 residues. Trimming shortened V by 5 bases and J by 8 bases, and 15 bases separated the two germline ends. Germline V gene sequence: CDR1 SEHNR, CDR2 FQNEAQ (reference sequence). The CDR3 DNA reads as TGTGCCAGCAGCACCAAAACAGGGTCCGGCTACACCTTC. It codes for CASSTKTGSGYTF.

The CDR3 reads CASNRFAGGASDETDTQYF. The CDR3, as DNA: TGTGCCAGCAACCGTTTCGCAGGGGGCGCGTCCGACGAAACAGATACGCAGTATTTT. This sequence joins TRBV28 and TRBJ2-3; 8 bases map to TRBD1. This CDR3 contains 19 residues. J gave up 3 bases and V 7 bases, and 21 bases lay outside the gene matches. CDR1 is MDHEN, CDR2 SYDVKM, per germline.

V gene TRBV5-1 combines with J gene TRBJ2-1; a possible D gene is TRBD2 (5 bases). CDR3 length equals 16 residues. V gave up 1 base and J gave up 7 bases, with 18 bases separating them. Germline-derived CDR1 and CDR2 are SGHRS and YFSETQ. The CDR3 reads CASSLTASSLGNEQFF. The CDR3 nucleotides read TGCGCCAGCAGCTTGACCGCTAGCAGTTTGGGGAATGAGCAGTTCTTC. Full variable domain (remainder filled in from reference TRBV5-1 and TRBJ2-1): KAGVTQTPRYLIKTRGQQVTLSCSPISGHRSVSWYQQTPGQGLQFLFEYFSETQRNKGNFPGRFSGRQFSNSRSEMNVSTLELGDSALYLCASSLTASSLGNEQFFGPGTRLTVL.

This clone was found a few times. The chain combines TRBV9 with TRBJ2-6; perhaps TRBD1 as D (6 bases). The CDR3 totals 17 residues. CDR1 and CDR2 from the germline V gene are SGDLS and YYNGEE. Trimming shortened V by 3 bases and J by 3 bases, and 16 bases separated the two germline ends. The CDR3 here is CASSESMHRVGANVLTF. The CDR3 DNA reads TGTGCCAGCAGCGAGAGTATGCACAGGGTTGGGGCCAACGTCCTGACTTTC.

This chain uses TRBV2 with TRBJ1-3; D might be TRBD1 (6 bases). The CDR3 spans 14 residues. Germline CDR1 reads SNHLY; CDR2 reads FYNNEI. Trimming took 1 base from V and 5 from J, leaving 9 bases between them. CDR3 sequence (DNA): TGTGCCAGCAGTGAAGAAGGACAGCGAAACACCATATATTTT. It is translated as CASSEEGQRNTIYF. Using reference TRBV2 and TRBJ1-3 for the parts outside the CDR3, the full variable domain is EPEVTQTPSHQVTQMGQEVILRCVPISNHLYFYWYRQILGQKVEFLVSFYNNEISEKSEIFDDQFSVERPDGSNFTLKIRSTKLEDSAMYFCASSEEGQRNTIYFGEGSWLTVV.

V usage is TRBV4-1 and J usage is TRBJ2-5; TRBD2 aligns across 10 bases. The CDR3 runs 16 residues. The germline CDR1 and CDR2 sequences are MGHRA and YSYEKL. J lost 5 bases, V lost 0 bases, and 6 bases had no gene match. The DNA of the CDR3 is TGCGCCAGCAGCCAAGATGCAGCGGGGGGGCAGGAGACCCAGTACTTC. Translating gives CASSQDAAGGQETQYF.

The CDR3 region is CASSYGGGGGYTF. CDR3 in DNA: TGTGCCAGCAGTTACGGCGGGGGTGGCGGCTACACCTTC. V and J are TRBV6-5 and TRBJ1-2; D might be TRBD1 (5 bases). Trimming took off 2 bases at V and 8 bases at J, with 12 bases between the two ends. This CDR3 has 13 residues. CDR1 is MNHEY and CDR2 is SVGAGI in the germline V gene.

This rearrangement joins TRBV12-2 to TRBJ2-1; the table gives TRBD2 as D, unverified against the DNA. TRBV12-2 is annotated as a pseudogene. The CDR3 has 17 residues. The CDR3 protein is CASRLVRRGVVYNEQFF. CDR3 sequence (DNA): TGTGCAAGTCGCTTAGTACGCCGGGGGGTCGTCTACAATGAGCAGTTCTTC.

This chain's CDR3 is CASSARDSRGTEAFF. The CDR3 DNA sequence: TGTGCCAGCAGCGCCCGGGACAGCCGGGGCACTGAAGCTTTCTTT. J is TRBJ1-1 and V is TRBV7-9, with 7 bases lining up with TRBD1. CDR3 length equals 15 residues. Germline V gives CDR1 SEHNR, CDR2 FQNEAQ (reference sequence). The V segment lost 5 bases and the J segment 4 bases; nucleotides outside the gene matches: 10.

V usage is TRBV25-1 and J usage is TRBJ2-2, with no clear D. Trimming took 6 bases from V and 3 from J, leaving 5 bases between them. Germline V lookup: CDR1 MGHDK, CDR2 SYGVNS. The CDR3 has 12 residues. CDR3 bases: TGTGCCAGCAGAGTAGACACCGGGGAGCTGTTTTTT. This encodes CASRVDTGELFF.

The chain employs TRBV5-4 and TRBJ2-2; 11 nucleotides line up with TRBD2. CDR1 is SGHNT, CDR2 YYREEE, per germline (reference sequence). The CDR3 runs 16 residues. Trimming took 0 bases from V and 5 from J; bases not matched to a gene: 3. The CDR3 coding sequence is TGTGCCAGCAGCTTGGAGTCTAGCGGGGGGACCGGGGAGCTGTTTTTT. The encoded protein is CASSLESSGGTGELFF.

As concerns this clone: The junction departs from the called germline gene at one end, perhaps through a read error. The chain combines TRBV4-2 with TRBJ2-7, with 11 bases matching TRBD2. Germline V gives CDR1 LGHNA, CDR2 YNFKEQ. This CDR3 is 19 amino acids long. The CDR3 DNA follows: TGTGCCAGCAGCCAAGATCTAGCGGGGGGCACGCTCTCCTCCTACGGGCAGTACTTC. Protein: CASSQDLAGGTLSSYGQYF.

The chain joins TRBV27 to TRBJ2-7; D unclear. The CDR3 length is 13 residues. V was trimmed by 5 bases and J by 2 bases, leaving 10 bases between them. The V gene's germline CDR1 is MNHEY and CDR2 SMNVEV (reference sequence). The CDR3 spells CASSPLAPYEQYF. CDR3 nucleotides: TGTGCCAGCAGTCCCTTAGCCCCCTACGAGCAGTACTTC.

This chain links TRBV28 with TRBJ1-2; 8 nucleotides align to TRBD1. The germline CDR1 and CDR2 sequences are MDHEN and SYDVKM. Trimming at V came to 5 bases and at J to 3 bases, leaving 5 bases not matched to a gene. The CDR3 runs 14 residues. CDR3: CASSARGRDYGYTF. The DNA for the CDR3 is TGTGCCAGCAGTGCCAGGGGGCGGGACTATGGCTACACCTTC.